This T cell receptor (beta chain) was captured in a study of PD-L1 blockade in urothelial cancer. The overall study: From 0 to 3 prior chemotherapy regimens had been given to the patients. Blood analyses occurred 3 weeks (second dose) and 6 weeks post treatment start. Median T cell yield from blood was 141,255.

Each PCR had synthetic TCR analog templates added to it as a spike-in. Only in-frame clones appear in the TCRdb table, and some are missing; sequencing was by immunoSEQ multiplex PCR. The data contain approximately 44,000 clones, less than 95% of them singletons. With 11 bases removed from V and 5 bases from J, the gap between germline ends came to 15 bases. The CDR3 consists of 12 residues. The sample's time point: peripheral blood 6 weeks after treatment start. This TCR derives from a man aged 65 to 79 with urothelial cancer. The chain employs TRBV23-1 and TRBJ1-1, with D unclear. TRBV23-1 is noted as an ORF with a role that remains uncertain. The input for sequencing was PBMCs, taken around atezolizumab (anti-PD-L1) treatment. CDR3 residues: CAFYLSGTEAFF. The DNA of the CDR3 is TGCGCCTTTTACTTGTCCGGGACTGAAGCTTTCTTT.